This entry concerns a single T cell receptor (beta chain). V was shortened by 0 bases and J by 7 bases, with 10 bases between the two germline ends. The CDR3 sequence is 13 residues long. From germline, CDR1 is SGDLS and CDR2 YYNGEE. Clones were read by immunoSEQ multiplex PCR, and TCRdb kept only the in-frame ones, dropping some. Among roughly 8,100 clones listed, around four fifths were seen once. This sample is drawn from a study of tumor T cells in aggressive B-cell lymphoma. This chain links TRBV9 with TRBJ1-1; D remains ambiguous. The clonotype originates from an adult with diffuse large B cell lymphoma. The specimen sequenced was tumor tissue. In DNA form, the CDR3 reads TGTGCCAGCAGCGTAGCGGAAGGGAGTGAAGCTTTCTTT. This sequence encodes CASSVAEGSEAFF.